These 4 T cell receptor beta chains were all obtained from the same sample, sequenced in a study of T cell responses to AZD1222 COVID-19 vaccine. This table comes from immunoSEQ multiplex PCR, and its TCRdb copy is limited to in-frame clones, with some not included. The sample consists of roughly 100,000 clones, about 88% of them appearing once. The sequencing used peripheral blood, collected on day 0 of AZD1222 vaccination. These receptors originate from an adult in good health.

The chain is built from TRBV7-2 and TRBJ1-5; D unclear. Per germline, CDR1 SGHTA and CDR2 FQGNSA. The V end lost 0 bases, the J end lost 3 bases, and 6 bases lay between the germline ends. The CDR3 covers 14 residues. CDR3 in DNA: TGTGCCAGCAGCTTAGCACCCAACAATCAGCCCCAGCATTTT. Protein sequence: CASSLAPNNQPQHF.

CDR3 sequence reads: CAISEGWQGPRHPEQYF. The CDR3 coding sequence is TGTGCCATCAGTGAGGGGTGGCAGGGACCGCGTCATCCCGAGCAGTACTTC. V gene TRBV10-3 combines with J gene TRBJ2-7; the D gene could be TRBD1 or TRBD2 (5 bases each). Germline CDR1 and CDR2: ENHRY and SYGVKD. Trimming removed 2 bases from V and 6 bases from J, with 23 bases in between. There are 17 residues in the CDR3.

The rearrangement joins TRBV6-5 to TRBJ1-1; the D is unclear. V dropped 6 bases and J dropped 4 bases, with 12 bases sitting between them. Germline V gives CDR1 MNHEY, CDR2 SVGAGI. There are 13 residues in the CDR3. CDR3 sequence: CASRESRATEAFF. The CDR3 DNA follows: TGTGCCAGCAGGGAGTCAAGGGCCACTGAAGCTTTCTTT.

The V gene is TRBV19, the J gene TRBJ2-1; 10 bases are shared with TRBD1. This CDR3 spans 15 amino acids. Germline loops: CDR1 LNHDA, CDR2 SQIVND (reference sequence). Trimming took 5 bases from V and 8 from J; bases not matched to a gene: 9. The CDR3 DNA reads TGTGCCAGTAGTGTCACCGGGACAGGGGACCATGAGCAGTTCTTC. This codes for CASSVTGTGDHEQFF.